This T cell receptor (beta chain) is drawn from a study of CD8 T cells in ankylosing spondylitis. Germline values: CDR1 SEHNR, CDR2 FQNEAQ (reference sequence). The CDR3 is 14 residues long. After removal of 5 bases from V and 7 bases from J, the junction contained 10 bases not matched to a gene. As the method for making TCR beta libraries, quantitative 5'-RACE with molecular barcodes was used. MiXCR was run by TCRdb on the 5' RACE reads, yielding one entry per CDR3 protein. The sample gives about 540,000 distinct CDR3 sequences, approximately 12% of which show up once; under 7.5% is in the top ten. In regard to this clonotype: What it recognizes is unknown.

Study findings and constraints: Among TCR beta sequences, a motif of eight highly homologous variants appeared characteristic of ankylosing spondylitis blood. The authors found the disease-linked clones to be CD8+ and relatively rare in peripheral blood. Past studies reported some motif variants in reactive arthritis synovial fluid and blood. Disease-linked clones reportedly showed significant enrichment in matched ankylosing spondylitis synovial fluid.

The rearrangement joins TRBV7-9 to TRBJ1-1; 7 nucleotides align to TRBD1. The sequenced sample consisted of blood, either unsorted or a sorted T cell fraction (not recorded which). The source of this sequence is a male donor with ankylosing spondylitis. Written as DNA, the CDR3 is TGTGCCAGCAGCGCAAACCGACAGGGAAATGAAGCTTTCTTT. Translating gives CASSANRQGNEAFF.